These 14 T cell receptor beta chains were all obtained from the same sample, sequenced in a study of CD8 T cells in ankylosing spondylitis. Each CDR3 protein gets one entry after TCRdb re-called the 5' RACE reads with MiXCR. The data show roughly 38,000 distinct CDR3 sequences, with approximately 10% seen just once and roughly 16% held by the top ten. The sequenced sample consisted of blood, either unsorted or a sorted T cell fraction (not recorded which). These receptors originate from a male donor with ankylosing spondylitis or in good health (not recorded which).

This clonotype was seen repeatedly, ten times or more. This chain uses TRBV30 with TRBJ2-7; TRBD1 matches at 7 bases. Germline V gives CDR1 GTSNPN, CDR2 SVGIG (reference sequence). The CDR3 covers 15 residues. J was trimmed by 2 bases and V by 3 bases; bases with no gene match: 10. The CDR3 reads CAWSYRGPTPYEQYF. CDR3 DNA: TGTGCCTGGAGCTACAGGGGCCCAACCCCCTACGAGCAGTACTTC.

This clonotype has at least ten counts. The V and J genes are TRBV5-1 and TRBJ2-4, with D hard to call. Germline V lookup: CDR1 SGHRS, CDR2 YFSETQ. CDR3 length: 15 amino acids. V lost 0 bases to trimming and J lost 3 bases, with 10 bases between them. The CDR3 sequence: CASSLEGVGKNIQYF. The CDR3 DNA sequence: TGCGCCAGCAGCTTGGAGGGCGTCGGCAAAAACATTCAGTACTTC.

This clonotype was recorded at least ten times. The chain links TRBV27 to TRBJ2-7; TRBD2 matches 7 bases. Germline trimming cut 5 bases from V and 6 bases from J; bases unmatched to any gene: 10. CDR3 length: 14 residues. Germline V lookup: CDR1 MNHEY, CDR2 SMNVEV (reference sequence). This CDR3 is CASSQTTGRGEQYF. DNA for the CDR3: TGTGCCAGCAGTCAAACGACGGGGAGGGGCGAGCAGTACTTC.

This clonotype was seen repeatedly, ten times or more. The gene calls are TRBV9 and TRBJ2-1; D remains unclear. This CDR3 has 14 residues. With 0 bases removed from V and 5 bases from J, the gap between germline ends came to 9 bases. The germline V gene encodes CDR1 SGDLS and CDR2 YYNGEE. CDR3 protein: CASSVALRDNEQFF. CDR3 nucleotide sequence: TGTGCCAGCAGCGTAGCATTACGAGACAATGAGCAGTTCTTC.

There are many counts of this clonotype. V gene TRBV7-9 combines with J gene TRBJ2-7; TRBD1 agrees at 7 bases. Germline-derived CDR1 and CDR2 are SEHNR and FQNEAQ (reference sequence). The trim removed 5 bases at V and 9 bases at J, leaving 10 bases unmatched. The CDR3 extends over 13 amino acids. CDR3 in amino acids: CASSELQGTGQYF. CDR3 DNA: TGTGCCAGCAGCGAATTACAGGGGACGGGGCAGTACTTC.

In this sample, this clonotype turned up many times. The gene calls are TRBV5-1 and TRBJ2-3, with TRBD2 identical over 10 bases. The germline gives CDR1 SGHRS, CDR2 YFSETQ. CDR3 length: 16 amino acids. J gave up 2 bases and V 5 bases, and 8 bases lay outside the gene matches. CDR3 nucleotide sequence: TGCGCCAGCAGTTCGGGGACTAGCGAGTTCACAGATACGCAGTATTTT. This sequence encodes CASSSGTSEFTDTQYF.

This clonotype was seen many times. The rearrangement links TRBV6-1 to TRBJ1-6; D not certain. Germline-derived CDR1 and CDR2 are MNHNS and SASEGT. This CDR3 region has 14 residues. V dropped 7 bases and J dropped 9 bases, with 16 bases sitting between them. The CDR3 nucleotides are TGTGCCAGCATCCCTTCCGTCCGCGTTTCACCCCTCCACTTT. The encoded protein is CASIPSVRVSPLHF.

This clonotype has at least ten counts. V is TRBV20-1 and J is TRBJ2-1; 8 bases are a match to TRBD2. Germline V gene data show CDR1 as DFQATT and CDR2 as SNEGSKA (reference sequence). The CDR3 covers 15 residues. V trimming: 6 bases; J trimming: 5 bases; junction bases outside the gene matches: 12. CDR3 nucleotide sequence: TGCAGTGCCAACGGGGGGGCGGAGTCTGACAATGAGCAGTTCTTC. Translating it yields CSANGGAESDNEQFF.

This clonotype was found many times. This chain's CDR3 is CSAPQGRGLSNQPQHF. The CDR3 DNA is TGCAGTGCTCCTCAAGGAAGGGGGCTATCCAATCAGCCCCAGCATTTT. The rearrangement joins TRBV20-1 to TRBJ1-5, with 7 nucleotides matching TRBD1. This CDR3 region has 16 residues. The V gene end was trimmed by 5 bases and the J gene end by 3 bases; junction bases not matched to a gene: 13. The germline CDR1 and CDR2 sequences are DFQATT and SNEGSKA (reference sequence).

In this sample, this clonotype turned up many times. Here the CDR3 DNA reads TGTGCTAGTGGTTCCCCTGGGAAACAGGGGCCCGCGACCGAGCAGTACTTC. It codes for CASGSPGKQGPATEQYF. This chain uses TRBV12-5 with TRBJ2-7; 7 bases are a match to TRBD1. In germline, CDR1 is LGHNT, CDR2 FRNRAP. The CDR3 length is 17 residues. With V trimmed by 4 bases and J by 6 bases, 18 bases remained unmatched.

This clonotype was picked up many times. The gene calls are TRBV29-1 and TRBJ2-5; 8 nucleotides match TRBD1. Trimming at V came to 4 bases and at J to 5 bases, leaving 15 bases not matched to a gene. The CDR3 length is 16 residues. The germline CDR1 and CDR2 sequences are SQVTM and ANQGSEA. CDR3 bases: TGCAGCGTTGGATTTATTGGGACAGGTCGAGAGGAGACCCAGTACTTC. Translation: CSVGFIGTGREETQYF. The whole variable domain, remainder taken from reference TRBV29-1 and TRBJ2-5, is SAVISQKPSRDICQRGTSLTIQCQVDSQVTMMFWYRQQPGQSLTLIATANQGSEATYESGFVIDKFPISRPNLTFSTLTVSNMSPEDSSIYLCSVGFIGTGREETQYFGPGTRLLVL.

This clonotype was observed many times. The CDR3: CASSQATGGGWKQFF. The CDR3 nucleotides read TGCGCCAGCAGCCAGGCGACAGGGGGCGGCTGGAAGCAGTTCTTC. The chain recombines TRBV4-1 with TRBJ2-1, with TRBD1 matching over 10 bases. This CDR3 is built from 15 residues. V dropped 3 bases and J dropped 11; count of bases not matched to a gene: 10. Germline loops: CDR1 MGHRA, CDR2 YSYEKL.

This clonotype was observed many times. The J gene is TRBJ1-1, the V gene TRBV4-2; D gene uncertain. Germline CDR1 LGHNA, CDR2 YNFKEQ. The CDR3 has 14 residues. V was clipped by 0 bases and J by 0 bases, with 5 bases between them. CDR3 region: CASSQEKLNTEAFF. In DNA form, the CDR3 reads TGTGCCAGCAGCCAAGAGAAGTTGAACACTGAAGCTTTCTTT.

This clonotype was observed many times. This sequence joins TRBV7-3 and TRBJ2-1, with 8 bases identical to TRBD1. Germline loops: CDR1 SGHTA, CDR2 FQGTGA. The J segment lost 0 bases and the V segment lost 3 bases, leaving 1 base of the junction unmatched. The CDR3 spans 15 residues. CDR3 DNA sequence: TGTGCCAGCAGCTTCGACAGGGGCTCCTACAATGAGCAGTTCTTC. Its protein is CASSFDRGSYNEQFF. Together with reference TRBV7-3 and TRBJ2-1, the CDR3 gives the full variable domain: GAGVSQTPSNKVTEKGKYVELRCDPISGHTALYWYRQSLGQGPEFLIYFQGTGAADDSGLPNDRFFAVRPEGSVSTLKIQRTERGDSAVYLCASSFDRGSYNEQFFGPGTRLTVL.